A single sample gave rise to the 32 T cell receptor beta chains below, sequenced in a study of cytomegalovirus exposure and HLA in healthy donors. PCR used 60 Vbeta primers and 13 Jbeta primers. Generated by immunoSEQ multiplex PCR, the TCRdb table keeps only in-frame clones and is missing some. The table records roughly 100,000 clones, over 65% of them present only once. The specimen was PBMCs. The receptors were sampled from a man aged 40-50 years in good health and CMV-seropositive.

This rearrangement joins TRBV7-8 to TRBJ1-4; the match to TRBD1 covers 7 bases. Germline values: CDR1 SGHVS, CDR2 FQNEAQ. The CDR3 extends over 17 amino acids. Losses at the gene ends were 0 bases for V and 7 bases for J; bases not matched to a gene: 11. The CDR3 nucleotides are TGTGCCAGCAGCTTAGCGAGCAAGACAGGGCGAGTTGAAAAACTGTTTTTT. This translates into CASSLASKTGRVEKLFF.

This clone was found a few times. This chain uses TRBV7-8 with TRBJ2-7; TRBD1 aligns across 8 bases. The CDR3 contains 15 residues. V trimming: 5 bases; J trimming: 0 bases; junction bases outside the gene matches: 6. Germline V gene lookup returns CDR1 SGHVS and CDR2 FQNEAQ. The CDR3 loop reads CASSPWTGSSYEQYF. In nucleotides, the CDR3 is TGTGCCAGCAGCCCCTGGACAGGGAGCTCCTACGAGCAGTACTTC.

The genes are TRBV12-5 and TRBJ2-7; D might be TRBD2 (6 bases). The V and J ends lost 4 bases and 1 base respectively, with 8 bases between them. Germline CDR1 is LGHNT and CDR2 is FRNRAP. This CDR3 comprises 13 residues. CDR3 region: CASGWDLSYEQYF. The CDR3 region has the DNA TGTGCTAGTGGTTGGGACTTGTCCTACGAGCAGTACTTC.

The chain links TRBV5-3 to TRBJ1-2; D is possibly TRBD1 (5 bases). TRBV5-3 is an ORF, and what it does is uncertain. V was pared by 10 bases and J by 2 bases, with 24 bases between. This CDR3 region has 16 residues. CDR3 sequence: CAVKEARTRGNYGYTF. DNA of the CDR3: TGTGCCGTTAAGGAGGCCCGAACGCGGGGGAACTATGGCTACACCTTC.

The rearrangement uses TRBV19 and TRBJ2-1; 9 bases align to TRBD1. V was pared by 6 bases and J by 1 base, with 4 bases of the junction left unmatched. CDR3 length equals 15 residues. Germline V gene sequence: CDR1 LNHDA, CDR2 SQIVND (reference sequence). The CDR3 here is CASSPGTGSYNEQFF. DNA of the CDR3: TGTGCCAGTAGCCCTGGGACAGGGTCCTACAATGAGCAGTTCTTC.

The chain couples TRBV4-1 to TRBJ2-4; possible D gene TRBD2, 8 bases. The CDR3 totals 16 residues. Trimming took 0 bases from V and 12 from J, leaving 21 bases between them. From germline, CDR1 is MGHRA and CDR2 YSYEKL. The CDR3 DNA reads TGCGCCAGCAGCCAAGAAGGCGGCGGGGGGAGGGACAGTCAGTACTTC. Translating it yields CASSQEGGGGRDSQYF.

This sequence joins TRBV29-1 and TRBJ1-1, with a tentative D call TRBD1 (5 bases). The CDR3 is 13 residues long. CDR1 is SQVTM, CDR2 ANQGSEA, per germline. V lost 1 base, J lost 1 base, and 7 bases lay in between. The CDR3 loop is CSVEGQTNTEAFF. The CDR3 DNA sequence: TGCAGCGTTGAAGGACAGACGAACACTGAAGCTTTCTTT.

The gene calls are TRBV5-3 and TRBJ1-1; D is undetermined. TRBV5-3 is recorded as an ORF, its role being uncertain. The CDR3 contains 13 residues. V was pared by 2 bases and J by 0 bases, with 5 bases between. This chain's CDR3 is CARSFYMNTEAFF. The CDR3 nucleotides are TGTGCCAGAAGCTTTTATATGAACACTGAAGCTTTCTTT.

This chain uses TRBV18 with TRBJ2-3, with 8 bases aligning to TRBD2. CDR3 length equals 17 residues. J was trimmed by 1 base and V by 0 bases; bases with no gene match: 6. The germline gives CDR1 KGHSH, CDR2 LQKENI. The CDR3 coding sequence is TGTGCCAGCTCACCACCTGTGGCGGGGGGACGCACAGATACGCAGTATTTT. Its protein is CASSPPVAGGRTDTQYF. Drawing the rest from reference TRBV18 and TRBJ2-3, the complete variable domain is NAGVMQNPRHLVRRRGQEARLRCSPMKGHSHVYWYRQLPEEGLKFMVYLQKENIIDESGMPKERFSAEFPKEGPSILRIQQVVRGDSAAYFCASSPPVAGGRTDTQYFGPGTRLTVL.

This rearrangement joins TRBV5-3 to TRBJ2-7; a weak D match, TRBD1 (6 bases). TRBV5-3 is an ORF, and what it does is uncertain. This CDR3 comprises 14 residues. The V and J ends lost 4 bases and 0 bases respectively, with 11 bases between them. CDR3 DNA sequence: TGTGCCAGAAGCCACGACAGGAGCTCCTACGAGCAGTACTTC. Its protein product is CARSHDRSSYEQYF.

The chain carries TRBV7-8 and TRBJ1-3, with D unresolved. The CDR3 spans 16 residues. V was shortened by 2 bases and J by 0 bases, with 11 bases between the two germline ends. CDR1 SGHVS and CDR2 FQNEAQ come from the germline V gene. DNA for the CDR3: TGTGCCAGCAGCTTACGGGTAGCTGCCTCTGGAAACACCATATATTTT. Translating gives CASSLRVAASGNTIYF.

The chain couples TRBV18 to TRBJ2-7; the D gene is possibly TRBD2 (6 bases). CDR1 is KGHSH, CDR2 LQKENI, per germline. The CDR3 covers 14 residues. Trimming pared 1 base from V and 3 bases from J, leaving 10 bases between. CDR3 loop: CASSPRRGSYEQYF. The CDR3 DNA is TGTGCCAGCTCACCACGCCGGGGGAGCTACGAGCAGTACTTC.

This chain uses TRBV10-2 with TRBJ2-7; TRBD2 agrees at 8 bases. There are 15 residues in the CDR3. In germline, CDR1 is WSHSY, CDR2 SAAADI. Trimming took 10 bases from V and 4 from J; bases not matched to a gene: 15. Here the CDR3 reads CATSEPGLVTYEQYF. CDR3 DNA: TGCGCCACGAGTGAGCCGGGACTAGTGACGTACGAGCAGTACTTC.

This sequence joins TRBV19 and TRBJ2-5; 7 nucleotides line up with TRBD2. The germline V gene encodes CDR1 LNHDA and CDR2 SQIVND (reference sequence). With 1 base clipped from V and 1 base from J, the junction kept 0 bases outside the gene matches. The CDR3 runs 14 residues. CDR3 sequence reads: CASSIASGQETQYF. As DNA, the CDR3 is TGTGCCAGTAGTATAGCTAGCGGCCAAGAGACCCAGTACTTC.

CDR3 loop: CASSLLGHLSYEQYF. The DNA for the CDR3 is TGTGCCAGCAGTTTATTGGGACACCTCTCCTACGAGCAGTACTTC. The V and J genes are TRBV28 and TRBJ2-7; perhaps TRBD1 as D (6 bases). Germline V gives CDR1 MDHEN, CDR2 SYDVKM. This CDR3 comprises 15 residues. V lost 1 base and J 0 bases, leaving 10 bases between the germline ends.

The J gene is TRBJ2-5, the V gene TRBV30; 7 bases fit TRBD2. The CDR3 length is 15 residues. Looked up from germline, CDR1 is GTSNPN and CDR2 is SVGIG (reference sequence). V lost 3 bases to trimming and J lost 2 bases; unmatched junction nucleotides: 9. CDR3 nucleotide sequence: TGTGCCTGGAGCTCTGCTTTACTAGCGCAAGAGACCCAGTACTTC. It translates to CAWSSALLAQETQYF.

This clone has a handful of counts. The chain employs TRBV11-2 and TRBJ2-5, with 9 bases aligning to TRBD1. The J call could be wrong; TRBJ2-7 is a better fit for the DNA end. The CDR3 covers 15 residues. CDR1 and CDR2 (germline): SGHAT, FQNNGV. The CDR3 is CASSSFGTGIYEQYF. CDR3 sequence (DNA): TGTGCCAGCAGCTCATTCGGGACAGGGATCTACGAGCAGTACTTC.

This clone was recorded a few times. The CDR3 nucleotides read TGCAGCGTAGCCCTCAGACAGGGAATATCCTACGAGCAGTACTTC. Its translation is CSVALRQGISYEQYF. This chain links TRBV29-1 with TRBJ2-7, with 7 bases that match TRBD1. Germline lookup yields CDR1 SQVTM and CDR2 ANQGSEA. With 6 bases clipped from V and 1 base from J, the junction kept 12 bases outside the gene matches. The CDR3 consists of 15 residues.

The chain has TRBV4-3 and TRBJ2-7, with D possibly being TRBD2 (6 bases). Germline values: CDR1 LGHNA, CDR2 YSLEER. The CDR3 has 15 amino acids. The V end was cut by 1 base, the J end by 0 bases, with 10 bases between. DNA of the CDR3: TGCGCCAGCAGCCAAGTGGAGGGGAGCTCCTACGAGCAGTACTTC. This encodes CASSQVEGSSYEQYF.

The chain recombines TRBV18 with TRBJ1-4, with D tentatively TRBD1 (6 bases). Germline V gene lookup returns CDR1 KGHSH and CDR2 LQKENI. V gave up 4 bases and J gave up 7 bases, with 13 bases separating them. The CDR3 length is 14 residues. For the CDR3, the DNA is TGTGCCAGCTCACTGCCGGGGGGGGCTGAAAAACTGTTTTTT. Protein: CASSLPGGAEKLFF.

The chain has TRBV5-1 and TRBJ2-2; 10 bases map to TRBD1. This CDR3 contains 15 residues. CDR1 is SGHRS and CDR2 is YFSETQ in the germline V gene. J gave up 5 bases and V 0 bases, and 1 base lay outside the gene matches. CDR3: CASSLGTGGTGELFF. CDR3 nucleotide sequence: TGCGCCAGCAGCTTGGGGACAGGGGGTACCGGGGAGCTGTTTTTT.

V is TRBV4-2 and J is TRBJ2-3; 14 nucleotides match TRBD2. After removal of 1 base from V and 3 bases from J, the junction contained 12 bases not matched to a gene. This CDR3 contains 20 residues. From germline, CDR1 is LGHNA and CDR2 YNFKEQ. CDR3: CASSQVGVGLAGAGTDTQYF. CDR3 bases: TGTGCCAGCAGCCAAGTTGGAGTGGGACTAGCGGGGGCGGGGACAGATACGCAGTATTTT.

This clone appeared a few times. This chain joins TRBV7-2 and TRBJ1-1; 7 positions match TRBD1. Unmatched junction bases numbered 0, after V lost 5 bases and J lost 0 bases. The germline gives CDR1 SGHTA, CDR2 FQGNSA. The CDR3 loop spans 13 amino acids. This CDR3 is CASSGTVNTEAFF. The CDR3 coding sequence is TGTGCCAGCAGCGGGACAGTGAACACTGAAGCTTTCTTT.

This clone came up once. The chain joins TRBV7-6 to TRBJ2-1; the match to TRBD1 covers 9 bases. Trimming cost V 5 bases and J 5 bases; bases outside gene matches: 10. The CDR3 runs to 16 residues. Germline V gene lookup returns CDR1 SGHVS and CDR2 FNYEAQ. CDR3 coding DNA: TGTGCCAGCAGCCCCCAAGGGGACAGGGCAAACAATGAGCAGTTCTTC. It translates to CASSPQGDRANNEQFF.

The genes are TRBV21-1 and TRBJ1-2; the listed D gene, TRBD1, was not tested against the DNA. TRBV21-1 is marked as a pseudogene. This CDR3 has 16 residues. The CDR3 sequence is CASSKGVGQEVYGYTF. The CDR3 nucleotides read TGTGCCAGCAGCAAAGGAGTGGGACAGGAGGTCTATGGCTACACCTTC.

The chain is built from TRBV4-3 and TRBJ2-5, with a weak D call TRBD1 (6 bases). The end of the DNA is better explained by TRBJ2-7, so the J call may be wrong. CDR1 and CDR2 (germline): LGHNA, YSLEER. The CDR3 extends over 13 amino acids. The CDR3 DNA reads as TGCGCCAGCAGCCCTGGACAGTCCTACGAGCAGTACTTC. It translates to CASSPGQSYEQYF.

The rearrangement joins TRBV5-1 to TRBJ1-1, with 7 bases lining up with TRBD1. Germline V CDR1 and CDR2: SGHRS, YFSETQ. J gave up 6 bases and V 4 bases, and 9 bases lay outside the gene matches. There are 14 residues in the CDR3. DNA for the CDR3: TGCGCCAGCAGCGGAGGGGGCGCAGTCTCTGAAGCTTTCTTT. It encodes CASSGGGAVSEAFF.

The gene calls are TRBV23-1 and TRBJ1-2; D not certain. TRBV23-1 is classed as an ORF, of uncertain function. The CDR3 is 13 residues long. Trimming shortened V by 3 bases and J by 1 base, and 6 bases separated the two germline ends. The CDR3 nucleotides read TGCGCCAGCAGTCAGTACATTAACTATGGCTACACCTTC. Its protein is CASSQYINYGYTF.

Turning to this clone: One junction end does not reproduce the germline sequence, and a read error may be involved. This chain uses TRBV5-4 with TRBJ1-5; 9 nucleotides line up with TRBD1. The CDR3 totals 15 residues. The V gene's germline CDR1 is SGHNT and CDR2 YYREEE (reference sequence). The CDR3, as DNA: TGCGCCAGCAGCCAAGATGGACAGGGGAATCAGCCCCAGCATTTT. The encoded protein is CASSQDGQGNQPQHF.

This clone has a handful of counts. The chain links TRBV7-2 to TRBJ2-3, with 7 bases matching TRBD2. CDR1 is SGHTA, CDR2 FQGNSA, per germline. The CDR3 contains 17 residues. V trimming: 7 bases; J trimming: 4 bases; junction bases outside the gene matches: 17. The CDR3 DNA is TGTGCCAGCAAGCCTATAGCAAGCGGGATTTGGGCAGATACGCAGTATTTT. This translates into CASKPIASGIWADTQYF.

As to this clone: At one boundary the junction diverges from the germline segment, which might be a read error. The rearrangement links TRBV7-6 to TRBJ2-6; the D gene is possibly TRBD1 (5 bases). The V gene's germline CDR1 is SGHVS and CDR2 FNYEAQ. This CDR3 has 17 residues. As DNA, the CDR3 is TGTGCCAGCAGCCCCATACCTCAAAGCTCTGGGGCCAACGGCCTGACTTTC. Translating it yields CASSPIPQSSGANGLTF.

The CDR3 DNA follows: TGTGCCAGCAGTTTATCCCCAACAGGGTATGGCTACACCTTC. The encoded protein is CASSLSPTGYGYTF. The chain recombines TRBV28 with TRBJ1-2; perhaps TRBD1 as D (6 bases). The CDR3 totals 14 residues. Germline CDR1 and CDR2: MDHEN and SYDVKM. V was cut by 1 base and J by 5 bases, with 11 bases left in between.